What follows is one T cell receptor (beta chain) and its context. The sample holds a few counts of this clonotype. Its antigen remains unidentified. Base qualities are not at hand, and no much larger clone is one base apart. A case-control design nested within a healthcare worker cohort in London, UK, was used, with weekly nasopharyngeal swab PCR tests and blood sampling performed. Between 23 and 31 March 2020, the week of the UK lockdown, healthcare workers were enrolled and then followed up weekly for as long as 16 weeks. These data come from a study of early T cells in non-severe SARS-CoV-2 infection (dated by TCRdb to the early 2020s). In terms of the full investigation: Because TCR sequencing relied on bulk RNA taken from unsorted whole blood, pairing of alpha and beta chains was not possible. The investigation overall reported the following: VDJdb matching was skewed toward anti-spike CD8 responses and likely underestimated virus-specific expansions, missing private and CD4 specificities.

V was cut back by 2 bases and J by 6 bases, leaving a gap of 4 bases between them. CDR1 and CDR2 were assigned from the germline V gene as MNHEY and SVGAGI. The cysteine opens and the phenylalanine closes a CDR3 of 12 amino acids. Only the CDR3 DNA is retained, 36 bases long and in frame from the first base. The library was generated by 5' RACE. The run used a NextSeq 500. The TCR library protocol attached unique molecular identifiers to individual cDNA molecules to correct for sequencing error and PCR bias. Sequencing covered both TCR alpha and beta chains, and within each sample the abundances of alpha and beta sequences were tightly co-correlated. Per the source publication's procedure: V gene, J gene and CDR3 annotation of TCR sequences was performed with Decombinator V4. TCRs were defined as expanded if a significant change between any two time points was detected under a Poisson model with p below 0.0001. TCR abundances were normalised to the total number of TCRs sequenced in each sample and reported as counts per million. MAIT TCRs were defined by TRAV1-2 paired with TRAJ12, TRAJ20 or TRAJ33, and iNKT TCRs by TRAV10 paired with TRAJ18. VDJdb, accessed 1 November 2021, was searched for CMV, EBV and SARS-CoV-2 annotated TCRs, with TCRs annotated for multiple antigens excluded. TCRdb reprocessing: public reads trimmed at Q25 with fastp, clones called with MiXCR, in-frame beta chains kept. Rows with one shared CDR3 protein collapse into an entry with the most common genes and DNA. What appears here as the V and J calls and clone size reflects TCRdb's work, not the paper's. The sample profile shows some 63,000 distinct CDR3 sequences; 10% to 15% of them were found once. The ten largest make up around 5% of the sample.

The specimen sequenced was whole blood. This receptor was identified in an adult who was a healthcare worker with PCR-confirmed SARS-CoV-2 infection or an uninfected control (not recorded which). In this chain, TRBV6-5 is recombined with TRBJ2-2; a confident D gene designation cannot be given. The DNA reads TGTGCCAGCAGTTACGAGTCCGGGGAGCTGTTTTTT. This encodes CASSYESGELFF.